What follows is one T cell receptor (beta chain) and its context. This record belongs to a study of cytomegalovirus exposure and HLA in healthy donors. Measured with immunoSEQ multiplex PCR; TCRdb has only the in-frame clones, and not every one. The sample records 150,000 to 170,000 clones, roughly 90% being singletons. V shed 2 bases and J shed 3 bases, with 9 bases lying between them. The CDR3 runs to 14 residues. Germline CDR1 is SGHDT and CDR2 is YYEEEE. The sample taken for sequencing was PBMCs. The V call is TRBV5-6, the J call TRBJ1-5; a weak D match, TRBD1 (6 bases). The TCR comes from a man younger than 35 in good health and CMV-seropositive. This CDR3 reads CASSFRTDNQPQHF. The CDR3 DNA sequence: TGTGCCAGCAGCTTTCGGACAGACAATCAGCCCCAGCATTTT.